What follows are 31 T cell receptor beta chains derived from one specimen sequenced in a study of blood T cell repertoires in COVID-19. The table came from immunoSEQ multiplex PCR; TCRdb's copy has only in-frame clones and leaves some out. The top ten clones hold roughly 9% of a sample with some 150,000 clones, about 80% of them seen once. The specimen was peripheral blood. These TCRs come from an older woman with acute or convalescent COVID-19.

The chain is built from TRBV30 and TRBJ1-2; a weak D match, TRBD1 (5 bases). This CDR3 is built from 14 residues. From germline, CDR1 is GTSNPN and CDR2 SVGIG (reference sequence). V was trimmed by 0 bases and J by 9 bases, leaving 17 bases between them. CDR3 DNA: TGTGCCTGGAGTGTATTGCAGGGTAGTGTCAGCTACACCTTC. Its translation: CAWSVLQGSVSYTF. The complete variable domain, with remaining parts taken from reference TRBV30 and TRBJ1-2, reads SQTIHQWPATLVQPVGSPLSLECTVEGTSNPNLYWYRQAAGRGLQLLFYSVGIGQISSEVPQNLSASRPQDRQFILSSKKLLLSDSGFYLCAWSVLQGSVSYTFGSGTRLTVV.

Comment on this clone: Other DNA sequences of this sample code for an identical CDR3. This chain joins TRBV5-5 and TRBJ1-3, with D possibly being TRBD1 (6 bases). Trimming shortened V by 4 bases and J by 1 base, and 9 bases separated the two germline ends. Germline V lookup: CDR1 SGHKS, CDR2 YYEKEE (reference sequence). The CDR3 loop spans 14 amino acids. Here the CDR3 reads CASSGTSSGNTIYF. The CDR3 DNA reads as TGTGCCAGCAGCGGGACATCTTCTGGAAACACCATATATTTT.

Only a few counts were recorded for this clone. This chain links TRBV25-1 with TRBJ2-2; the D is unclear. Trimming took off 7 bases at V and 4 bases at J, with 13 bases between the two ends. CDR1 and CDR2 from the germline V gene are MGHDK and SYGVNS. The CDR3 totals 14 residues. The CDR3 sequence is CASTPNVGTGELFF. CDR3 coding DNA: TGTGCCAGCACACCGAATGTCGGCACCGGGGAGCTGTTTTTT.

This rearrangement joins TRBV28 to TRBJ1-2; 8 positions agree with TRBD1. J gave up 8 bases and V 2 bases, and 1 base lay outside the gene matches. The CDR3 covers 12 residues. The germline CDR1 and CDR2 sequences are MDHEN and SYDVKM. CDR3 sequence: CASSLTGGGYTF. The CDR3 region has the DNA TGTGCCAGCAGTTTAACAGGGGGAGGCTACACCTTC.

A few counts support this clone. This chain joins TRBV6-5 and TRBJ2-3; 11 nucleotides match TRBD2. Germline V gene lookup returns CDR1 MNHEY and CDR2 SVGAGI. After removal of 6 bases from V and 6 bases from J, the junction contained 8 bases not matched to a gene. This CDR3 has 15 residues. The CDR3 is CASSTSGSRWDTQYF. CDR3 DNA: TGTGCCAGCAGCACTAGCGGGAGTCGGTGGGATACGCAGTATTTT.

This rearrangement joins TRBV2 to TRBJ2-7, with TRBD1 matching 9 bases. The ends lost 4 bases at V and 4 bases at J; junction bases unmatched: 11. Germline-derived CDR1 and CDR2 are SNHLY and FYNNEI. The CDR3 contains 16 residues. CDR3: CASSGGPGQGPYEQYF. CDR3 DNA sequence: TGTGCCAGCAGTGGTGGTCCGGGACAGGGACCTTACGAGCAGTACTTC.

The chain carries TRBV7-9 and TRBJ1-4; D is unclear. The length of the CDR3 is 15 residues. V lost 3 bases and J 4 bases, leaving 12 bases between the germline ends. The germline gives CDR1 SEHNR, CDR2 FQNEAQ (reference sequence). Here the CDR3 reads CASSFGGQDNEKLFF. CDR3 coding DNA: TGTGCCAGCAGCTTCGGTGGGCAGGATAATGAAAAACTGTTTTTT.

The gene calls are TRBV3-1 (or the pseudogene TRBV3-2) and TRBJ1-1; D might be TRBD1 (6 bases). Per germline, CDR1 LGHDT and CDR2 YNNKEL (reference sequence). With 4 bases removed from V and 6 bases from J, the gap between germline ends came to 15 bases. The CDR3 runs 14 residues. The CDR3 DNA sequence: TGTGCCAGCAGCCCCGCCGCGGACAGTCCTGAAGCTTTCTTT. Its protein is CASSPAADSPEAFF.

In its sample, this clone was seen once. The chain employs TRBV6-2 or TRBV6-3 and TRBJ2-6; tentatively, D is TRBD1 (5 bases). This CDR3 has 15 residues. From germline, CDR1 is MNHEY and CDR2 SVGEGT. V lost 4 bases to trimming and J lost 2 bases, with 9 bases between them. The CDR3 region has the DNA TGTGCCAGCAGTTCGTACAGGACTGGGGCCAACGTCCTGACTTTC. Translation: CASSSYRTGANVLTF.

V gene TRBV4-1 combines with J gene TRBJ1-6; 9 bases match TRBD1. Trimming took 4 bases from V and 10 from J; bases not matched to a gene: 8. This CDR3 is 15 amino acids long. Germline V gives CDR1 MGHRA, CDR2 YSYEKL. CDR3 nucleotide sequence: TGCGCCAGCAGCCCTCAACAGGGGGCAGGGTCACCCCTCCACTTT. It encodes CASSPQQGAGSPLHF.

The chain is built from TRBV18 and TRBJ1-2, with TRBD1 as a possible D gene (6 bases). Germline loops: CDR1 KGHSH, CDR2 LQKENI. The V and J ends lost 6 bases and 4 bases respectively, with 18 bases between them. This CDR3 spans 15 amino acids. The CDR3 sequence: CASSRTGMNRYGYTF. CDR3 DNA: TGTGCCAGCTCTCGCACAGGGATGAATCGCTATGGCTACACCTTC.

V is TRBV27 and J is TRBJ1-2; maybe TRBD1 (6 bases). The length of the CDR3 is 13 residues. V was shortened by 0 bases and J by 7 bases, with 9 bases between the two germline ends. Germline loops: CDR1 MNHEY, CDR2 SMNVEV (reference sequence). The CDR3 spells CASSLSSGVGYTF. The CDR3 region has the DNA TGTGCCAGCAGTTTATCTTCAGGGGTTGGCTACACCTTC.

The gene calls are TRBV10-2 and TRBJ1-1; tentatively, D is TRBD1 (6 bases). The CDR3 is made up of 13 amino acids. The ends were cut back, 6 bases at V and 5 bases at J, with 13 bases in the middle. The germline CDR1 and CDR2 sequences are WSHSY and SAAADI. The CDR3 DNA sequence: TGCGCCAGCAGATACAGGGAAAAAACTGAAGCTTTCTTT. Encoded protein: CASRYREKTEAFF.

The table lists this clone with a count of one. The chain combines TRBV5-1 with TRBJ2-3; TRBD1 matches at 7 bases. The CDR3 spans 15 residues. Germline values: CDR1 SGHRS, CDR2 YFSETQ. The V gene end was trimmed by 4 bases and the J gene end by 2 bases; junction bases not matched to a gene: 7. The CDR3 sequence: CASSHNRGNTDTQYF. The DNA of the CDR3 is TGCGCCAGCAGCCATAACAGGGGTAACACAGATACGCAGTATTTT.

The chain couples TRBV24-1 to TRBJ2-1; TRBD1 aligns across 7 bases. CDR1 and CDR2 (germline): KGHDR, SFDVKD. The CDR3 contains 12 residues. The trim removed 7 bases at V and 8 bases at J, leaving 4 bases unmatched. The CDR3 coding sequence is TGTGCCACCAGCAAAACAGGGGATGAGCAGTTCTTC. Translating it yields CATSKTGDEQFF.

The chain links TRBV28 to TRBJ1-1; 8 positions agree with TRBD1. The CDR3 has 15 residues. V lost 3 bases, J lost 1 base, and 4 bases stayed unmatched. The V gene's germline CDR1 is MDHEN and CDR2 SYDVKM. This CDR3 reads CASSFRTGRNTEAFF. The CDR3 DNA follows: TGTGCCAGCAGTTTCCGGACAGGGCGGAACACTGAAGCTTTCTTT.

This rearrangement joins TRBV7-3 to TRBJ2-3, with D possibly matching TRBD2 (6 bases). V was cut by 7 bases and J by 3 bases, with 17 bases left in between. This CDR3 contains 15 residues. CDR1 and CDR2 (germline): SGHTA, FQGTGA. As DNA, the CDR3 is TGTGCCAGCACCCTTAATGGCGGGGCGACAGATACGCAGTATTTT. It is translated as CASTLNGGATDTQYF.

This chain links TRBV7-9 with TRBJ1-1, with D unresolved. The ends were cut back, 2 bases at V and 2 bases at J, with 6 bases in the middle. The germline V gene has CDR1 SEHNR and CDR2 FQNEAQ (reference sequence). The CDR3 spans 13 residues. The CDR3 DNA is TGTGCCAGCAGCTTAACAGCAAACACTGAAGCTTTCTTT. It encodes CASSLTANTEAFF.

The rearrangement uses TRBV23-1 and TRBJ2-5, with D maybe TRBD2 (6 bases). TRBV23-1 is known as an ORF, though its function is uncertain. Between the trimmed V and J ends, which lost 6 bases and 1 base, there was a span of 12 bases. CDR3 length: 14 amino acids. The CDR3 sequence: CASSRGAAQETQYF. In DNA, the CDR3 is TGCGCCAGCAGCCGCGGGGCGGCCCAAGAGACCCAGTACTTC.

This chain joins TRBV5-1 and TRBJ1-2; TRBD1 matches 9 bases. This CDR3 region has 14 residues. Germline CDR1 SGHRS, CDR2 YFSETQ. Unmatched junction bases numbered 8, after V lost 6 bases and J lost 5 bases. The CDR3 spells CASNPGTGIYGYTF. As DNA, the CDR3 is TGCGCCAGCAACCCGGGGACAGGGATTTATGGCTACACCTTC.

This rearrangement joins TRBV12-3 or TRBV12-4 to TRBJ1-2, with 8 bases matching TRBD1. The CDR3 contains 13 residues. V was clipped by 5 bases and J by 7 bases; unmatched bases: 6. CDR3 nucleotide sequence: TGTGCCAGCAGTCGGACAGGGACAGGTGGCTACACCTTC. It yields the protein CASSRTGTGGYTF.

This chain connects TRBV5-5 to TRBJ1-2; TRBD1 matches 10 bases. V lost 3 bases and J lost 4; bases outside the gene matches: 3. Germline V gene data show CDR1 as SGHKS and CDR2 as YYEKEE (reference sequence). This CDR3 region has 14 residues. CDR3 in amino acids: CASSWGQGPYGYTF. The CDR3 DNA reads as TGTGCCAGCAGCTGGGGACAGGGGCCCTATGGCTACACCTTC.

The CDR3 sequence: CSVEDLGRENYGYTF. The CDR3 region has the DNA TGCAGCGTTGAAGATCTAGGCAGGGAAAACTATGGCTACACCTTC. The chain uses TRBV29-1 and TRBJ1-2; possible D gene TRBD1, 5 bases. Deletions cut 0 bases from V and 2 bases from J, with 13 bases between. The CDR3 sequence is 15 residues long. The V gene's germline CDR1 is SQVTM and CDR2 ANQGSEA.

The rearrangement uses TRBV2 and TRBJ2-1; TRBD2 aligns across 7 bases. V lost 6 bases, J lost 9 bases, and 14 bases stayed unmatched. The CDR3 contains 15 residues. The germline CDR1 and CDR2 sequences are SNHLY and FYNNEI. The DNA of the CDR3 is TGTGCCAGCAGGATTCTCTGGGGGGGGGTTGCTGAGCAGTTCTTC. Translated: CASRILWGGVAEQFF.

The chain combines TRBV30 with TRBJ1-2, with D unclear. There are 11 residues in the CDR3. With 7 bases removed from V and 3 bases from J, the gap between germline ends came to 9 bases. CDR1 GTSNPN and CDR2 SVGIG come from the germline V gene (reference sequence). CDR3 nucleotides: TGTGCCTACCGGGAAGACTATGGCTACACCTTC. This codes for CAYREDYGYTF.

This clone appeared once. This CDR3 is CAWSPDRGNKPQHF. CDR3 nucleotide sequence: TGTGCCTGGAGTCCAGACAGGGGTAATAAGCCCCAGCATTTT. The chain joins TRBV30 to TRBJ1-5; TRBD1 matches 8 bases. CDR1 is GTSNPN, CDR2 SVGIG, per germline (reference sequence). This CDR3 is built from 14 residues. After removal of 2 bases from V and 8 bases from J, the junction contained 8 bases not matched to a gene.

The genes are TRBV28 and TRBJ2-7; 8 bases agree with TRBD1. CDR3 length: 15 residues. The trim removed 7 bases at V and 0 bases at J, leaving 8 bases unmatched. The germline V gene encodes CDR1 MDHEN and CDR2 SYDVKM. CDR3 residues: CASNTDRDFSYEQYF. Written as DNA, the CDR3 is TGTGCCAGCAACACGGACAGGGACTTCTCCTACGAGCAGTACTTC.

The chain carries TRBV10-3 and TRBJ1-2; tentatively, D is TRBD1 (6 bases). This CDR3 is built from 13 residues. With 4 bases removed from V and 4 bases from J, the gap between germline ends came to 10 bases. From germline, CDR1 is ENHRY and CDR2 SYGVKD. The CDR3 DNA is TGTGCCATCAGTGGGGACATATCCTATGGCTACACCTTC. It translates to CAISGDISYGYTF.

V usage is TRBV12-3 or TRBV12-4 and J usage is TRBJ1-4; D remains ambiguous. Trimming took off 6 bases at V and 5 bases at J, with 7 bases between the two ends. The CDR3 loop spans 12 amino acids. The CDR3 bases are TGTGCCAGCAGACTACCCAATGAAAAACTGTTTTTT. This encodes CASRLPNEKLFF.

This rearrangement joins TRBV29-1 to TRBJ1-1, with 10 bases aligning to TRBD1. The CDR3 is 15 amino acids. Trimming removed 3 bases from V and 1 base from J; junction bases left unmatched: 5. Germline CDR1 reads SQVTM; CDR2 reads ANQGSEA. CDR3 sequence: CSVDRTGGSNTEAFF. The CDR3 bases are TGCAGCGTTGACCGGACAGGGGGATCGAACACTGAAGCTTTCTTT.

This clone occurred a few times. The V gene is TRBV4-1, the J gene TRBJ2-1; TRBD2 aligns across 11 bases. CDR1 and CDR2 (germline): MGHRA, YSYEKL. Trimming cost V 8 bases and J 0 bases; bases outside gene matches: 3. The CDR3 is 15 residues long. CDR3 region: CASASGGFSYNEQFF. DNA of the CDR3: TGCGCCAGCGCTAGCGGGGGGTTCTCCTACAATGAGCAGTTCTTC.